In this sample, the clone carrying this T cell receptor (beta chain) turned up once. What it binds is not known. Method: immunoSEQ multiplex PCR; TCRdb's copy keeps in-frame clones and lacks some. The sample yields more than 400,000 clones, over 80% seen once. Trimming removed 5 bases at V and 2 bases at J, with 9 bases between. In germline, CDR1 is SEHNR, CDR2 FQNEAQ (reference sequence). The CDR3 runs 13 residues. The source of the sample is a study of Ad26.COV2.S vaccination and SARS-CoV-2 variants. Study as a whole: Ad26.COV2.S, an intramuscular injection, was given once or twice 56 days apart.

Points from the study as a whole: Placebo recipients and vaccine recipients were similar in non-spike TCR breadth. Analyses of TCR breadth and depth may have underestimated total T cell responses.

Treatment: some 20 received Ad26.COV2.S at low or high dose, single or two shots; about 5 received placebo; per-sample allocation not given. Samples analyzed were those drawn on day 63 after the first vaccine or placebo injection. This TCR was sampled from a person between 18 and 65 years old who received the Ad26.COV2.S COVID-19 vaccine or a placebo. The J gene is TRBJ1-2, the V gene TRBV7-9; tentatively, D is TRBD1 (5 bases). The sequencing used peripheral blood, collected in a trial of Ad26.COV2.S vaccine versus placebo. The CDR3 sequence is CASSPDRNYGYTF. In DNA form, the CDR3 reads TGTGCCAGCAGCCCAGACAGAAACTATGGCTACACCTTC.